Sequencing of this T cell receptor (beta chain) was carried out in a study of T-cell memory formation after mild COVID-19. General study findings and limits: Clones contracting over day 15 to 85 were CD4/CD8 balanced, with later expanders leaning CD4+.

The table lists this clonotype with many counts. Its antigen is undetermined. TCRdb reprocessed the 5' RACE reads via MiXCR and lists one record per CDR3 protein. Of around 310,000 distinct CDR3 sequences in the sample, 13% to 15% were seen once. The CDR3 spans 17 residues. V gave up 2 bases and J gave up 10 bases, with 25 bases separating them. Looked up from germline, CDR1 is SGHRS and CDR2 is YFSETQ. Sequencing input: PBMCs or a T cell subset sorted from them (not recorded which). The sequence came from a man between 18 and 29 years old who had mild COVID-19 (a few samples of this study predate the infection). Cell type and time point are not known. The chain combines TRBV5-1 with TRBJ2-1; TRBD1 is a possible D gene (6 bases). CDR3 protein: CASSLPQGKILHWEQFF. In nucleotides, the CDR3 is TGCGCCAGCAGCTTACCACAGGGCAAAATCCTCCATTGGGAGCAGTTCTTC.